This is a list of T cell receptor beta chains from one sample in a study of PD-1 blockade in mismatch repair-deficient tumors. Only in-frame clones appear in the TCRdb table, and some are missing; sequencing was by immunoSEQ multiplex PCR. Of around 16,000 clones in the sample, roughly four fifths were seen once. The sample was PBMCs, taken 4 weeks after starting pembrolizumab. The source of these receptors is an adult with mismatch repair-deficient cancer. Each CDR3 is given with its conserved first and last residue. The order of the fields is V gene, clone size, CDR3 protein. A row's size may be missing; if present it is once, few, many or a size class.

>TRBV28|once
CASRISGSRETQYF
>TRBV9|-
CASSGGTSGRDIQYF
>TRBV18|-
CASSAEVVNEQFF
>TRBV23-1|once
CAKKTGVAKNIQYF
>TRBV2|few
CASSENRDSYEQYF
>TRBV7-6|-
CASSGGQRTDTQYF
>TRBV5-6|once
CASSAEAHNEQFF
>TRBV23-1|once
CASRPQDSDSNQPQHF
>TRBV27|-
CASSLGQGVPNYGYTF
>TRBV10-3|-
CAITADGMNEQFF
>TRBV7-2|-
CASSPTSGIYNEQFF
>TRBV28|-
CASSSTRYGYTF
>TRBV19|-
CASNEQYNQPQHF
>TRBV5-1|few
CASSTYRGPPINEQFF
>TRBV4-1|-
CASSPPGTPSSYNEQFF
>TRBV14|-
CASREDGINTGELFF
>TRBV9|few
CASSDSTGGVNAQYF
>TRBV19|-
CASTEDGTGFLVGQFF
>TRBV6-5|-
CASSVVRRETQYF
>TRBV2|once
CASSELPVGTSGVNNEQFF
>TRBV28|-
CASSYPMGQAGDKDTQYF
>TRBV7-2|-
CASRDNRGGQPQHF
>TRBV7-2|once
CASSLAPSVQGRETQYF
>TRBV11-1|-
CASSPHIAGGREQYF
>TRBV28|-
CASYRRQKVTGELFF
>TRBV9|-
CASSYVAGPYNEQFF
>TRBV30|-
CAWSYVNGGNSPLHF
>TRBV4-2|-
CASSQDPSGSSYNEQFF
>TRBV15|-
CATHDEGGDGYTF
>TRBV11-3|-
CASSLVLVDTQYF
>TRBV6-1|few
CASSEARGGGSYEQYF
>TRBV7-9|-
CASRRPGGGYNSPLHF
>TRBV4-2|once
CASSQRAEAYNEQFF
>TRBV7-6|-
CASSRGIAGVLNEQFF
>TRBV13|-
CASSLVDLAGWNTQYF
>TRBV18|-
CASCGTDTQYF
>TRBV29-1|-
CSVGTVNTEAFF
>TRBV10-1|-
CASSDRLADNSGANVLTF
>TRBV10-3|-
CAINSGTGGNTEAFF
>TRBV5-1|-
CASSGGTEQFF